This T cell receptor beta chain was recovered during a study of cytomegalovirus exposure and HLA in healthy donors. Whole-study context: A subsequent analysis stated that the approximately 110 validation repertoires were run on the same platform as the roughly 670 first-cohort repertoires.

The CDR3 is 17 residues long. The J segment lost 8 bases and the V segment lost 3 bases, leaving 13 bases of the junction unmatched. Germline V gene data show CDR1 as MNHEY and CDR2 as SMNVEV (reference sequence). To note about this clone: Its antigen is not known. The identical CDR3 is also encoded by other nucleotide sequences in the sample.

General study findings and limits: TCR beta chains numbering more than 150 were designated cytomegalovirus-associated. First-cohort TCR clusters tended to co-occur in the roughly 120 validation repertoires, a later analysis found.

Produced via immunoSEQ multiplex PCR; TCRdb's table is partial and in-frame only. The sample carries about 330,000 clones, approximately 90% recorded once. Sequencing used PBMCs. The source is a woman between 25 and 40 years old in good health and CMV-seropositive. J is TRBJ1-2 and V is TRBV27; 12 bases align to TRBD1. The CDR3 nucleotides read TGTGCCAGCAGTTTGTCGGGACAGGGGGCCCGGACGGAAGGCTACACCTTC. Its protein product is CASSLSGQGARTEGYTF.